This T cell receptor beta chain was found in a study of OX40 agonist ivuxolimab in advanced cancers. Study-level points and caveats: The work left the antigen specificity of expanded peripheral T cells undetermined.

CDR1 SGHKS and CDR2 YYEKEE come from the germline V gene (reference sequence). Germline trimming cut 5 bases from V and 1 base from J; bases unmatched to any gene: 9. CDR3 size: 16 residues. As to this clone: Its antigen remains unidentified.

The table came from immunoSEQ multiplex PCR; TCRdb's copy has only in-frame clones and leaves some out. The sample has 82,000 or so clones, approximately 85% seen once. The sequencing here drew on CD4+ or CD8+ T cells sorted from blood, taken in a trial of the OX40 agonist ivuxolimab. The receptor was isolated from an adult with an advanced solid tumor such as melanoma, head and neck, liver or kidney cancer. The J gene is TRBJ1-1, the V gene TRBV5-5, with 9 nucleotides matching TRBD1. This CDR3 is CASRSPRGQGNTEAFF. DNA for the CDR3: TGTGCCAGCAGATCCCCTAGGGGACAGGGGAACACTGAAGCTTTCTTT.